The clone carrying this T cell receptor beta chain turned up a few times. What it binds is unknown. Germline V lookup: CDR1 KGHSH, CDR2 LQKENI. This CDR3 comprises 15 residues. V lost 3 bases and J lost 1; bases outside the gene matches: 3. Researchers reported that TCR beta cDNA libraries carried unique molecular identifiers. Each sample of roughly 0.95 to 10 million input T cells yielded approximately 500,000 cDNA molecules, so each molecule approximated one T cell. TCRdb re-analysed the PCR reads in MiXCR, keeping a single row per CDR3 protein. The sample lists approximately 350,000 distinct CDR3 sequences, 30% to 45% occurring once. This sample is drawn from a study of post-analysis software for immune sequencing data. About the study: The disease courses spanned relapsing-remitting, secondary progressive and progressive-relapsing forms of multiple sclerosis.

Points from the study as a whole: Comparison of patients with controls showed 4 to 6 TRBV segments more frequent in patients, TRBV5-6, TRBV5-1 and TRBV20-1 among them.

This chain uses TRBV18 with TRBJ1-2; 9 bases are shared with TRBD1. The TCR sequence derives from a girl aged 10 to 17 with multiple sclerosis. Specimen: blood. CDR3: CASSPPGQGNYGYTF. Written as DNA, the CDR3 is TGTGCCAGCTCACCGCCGGGACAGGGTAACTATGGCTACACCTTC.